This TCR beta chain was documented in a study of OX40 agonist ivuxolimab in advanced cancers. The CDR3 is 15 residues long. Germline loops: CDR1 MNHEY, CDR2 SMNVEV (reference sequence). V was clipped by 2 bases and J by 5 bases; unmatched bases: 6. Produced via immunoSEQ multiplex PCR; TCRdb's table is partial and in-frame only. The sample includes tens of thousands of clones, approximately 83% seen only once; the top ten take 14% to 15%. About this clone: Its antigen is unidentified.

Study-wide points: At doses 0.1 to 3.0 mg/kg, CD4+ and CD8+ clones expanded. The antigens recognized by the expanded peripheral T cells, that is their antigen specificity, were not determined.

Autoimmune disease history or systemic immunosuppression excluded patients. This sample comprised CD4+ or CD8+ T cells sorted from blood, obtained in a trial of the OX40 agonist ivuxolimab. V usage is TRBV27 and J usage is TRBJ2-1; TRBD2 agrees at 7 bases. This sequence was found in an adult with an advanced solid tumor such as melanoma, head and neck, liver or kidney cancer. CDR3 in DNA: TGTGCCAGCAGTTTAAGCGGGGCCATAAACAATGAGCAGTTCTTC. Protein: CASSLSGAINNEQFF.